The clone carrying this T cell receptor (beta chain) occurred many times. The sample belongs to a study of response to subunit inactivated influenza vaccine. TCRdb independently ran MiXCR on the RT-PCR reads; one entry per CDR3 protein. The sample yields 450,000 to 550,000 distinct CDR3 sequences, around 25% seen once. The CDR3 runs 11 residues. The germline V and J ends were trimmed by 2 bases and 7 bases, with 2 bases remaining between them. This receptor was obtained from a man aged 50 to 60 who received an inactivated influenza vaccine. Sequencing was performed on CD4+ T cells sorted from PBMCs, taken 5 days after vaccination. The chain has TRBV12-3 or TRBV12-4 and TRBJ2-2; D gene unclear. The CDR3 loop is CASSLIGELFF. The CDR3 DNA reads as TGTGCCAGCAGTTTAATCGGGGAGCTGTTTTTT.